One sample yielded the 30 T cell receptor beta chains listed below, sequenced in a study of neurological immune-mediated disorders. TCRdb re-derived calls from the 5' RACE reads in MiXCR, one entry per CDR3 protein. The sample records around 70,000 distinct CDR3 sequences, roughly 5.6% being singletons. Sample: PBMCs. The receptors derive from a man between 18 and 35 years old with multiple sclerosis.

In this sample, this clonotype turned up many times. The V and J genes are TRBV5-1 and TRBJ2-1, with D tentatively TRBD2 (6 bases). Germline V lookup: CDR1 SGHRS, CDR2 YFSETQ. V was shortened by 0 bases and J by 3 bases, with 13 bases between the two germline ends. The CDR3 extends over 16 amino acids. The CDR3 DNA sequence: TGCGCCAGCAGCTTGGCCGGGGGAGTTGGCTACAATGAGCAGTTCTTC. Encoded protein: CASSLAGGVGYNEQFF. Complete variable domain (other parts from reference TRBV5-1 and TRBJ2-1): KAGVTQTPRYLIKTRGQQVTLSCSPISGHRSVSWYQQTPGQGLQFLFEYFSETQRNKGNFPGRFSGRQFSNSRSEMNVSTLELGDSALYLCASSLAGGVGYNEQFFGPGTRLTVL.

The sample holds many counts of this clonotype. This chain connects TRBV7-9 to TRBJ1-1; TRBD1 matches at 9 bases. J was trimmed by 1 base and V by 3 bases; bases with no gene match: 6. Germline lookup yields CDR1 SEHNR and CDR2 FQNEAQ (reference sequence). This CDR3 is 16 amino acids long. The CDR3 DNA reads as TGTGCCAGCAGCTTCTCCGGACAGGGGAAGAACACTGAAGCTTTCTTT. This gives the protein CASSFSGQGKNTEAFF.

This clonotype was seen ten or more times. The genes are TRBV9 and TRBJ1-3; 7 bases align to TRBD1. CDR3 length: 14 residues. Per germline, CDR1 SGDLS and CDR2 YYNGEE. The V and J ends lost 4 bases and 3 bases, in that order; junction bases with no gene match: 4. In nucleotides, the CDR3 is TGTGCCAGCAGCCCAGGGGGTGGTGGAAACACCATATATTTT. Protein sequence: CASSPGGGGNTIYF.

There are a few counts of this clonotype. The DNA is omitted, as the CDR3 cannot be located on it reliably, and the CDR3 follows TCRdb's listing. V and J are TRBV27 and TRBJ1-5; the table names TRBD1, a call not compared with the DNA. The CDR3 extends over 17 residues, inclusive of both ends. Per the germline V gene, CDR1 is MNHEY and CDR2 is SMNVEV (reference sequence). This chain's CDR3 is CASSSTVGSGAGQPQNF.

Many counts were recorded for this clonotype. This chain connects TRBV9 to TRBJ2-2, with TRBD1 identical over 10 bases. The CDR3 contains 16 residues. CDR1 is SGDLS and CDR2 is YYNGEE in the germline V gene. V lost 3 bases to trimming and J lost 5 bases; unmatched junction nucleotides: 7. The CDR3 protein is CASSDDPGQGTGELFF. CDR3 DNA sequence: TGTGCCAGCAGCGATGACCCGGGACAGGGGACCGGGGAGCTGTTTTTT.

This clonotype was recorded at least ten times. V is TRBV12-3 or TRBV12-4 and J is TRBJ2-2; the D gene could be TRBD1 or TRBD2 (5 bases each). CDR3 size: 15 residues. Trimming took off 4 bases at V and 2 bases at J, with 11 bases between the two ends. The CDR3 sequence is CASSSGTANTGELFF. The CDR3 bases are TGTGCCAGCAGTTCCGGGACGGCCAACACCGGGGAGCTGTTTTTT.

This clonotype appeared many times. The chain couples TRBV12-3 or TRBV12-4 to TRBJ2-2, with D perhaps matching TRBD1 (6 bases). This CDR3 spans 15 amino acids. V lost 4 bases, J lost 0 bases, and 9 bases lay in between. CDR3 region: CASSSGTTNTGELFF. In nucleotides, the CDR3 is TGTGCCAGCAGTTCCGGGACAACGAACACCGGGGAGCTGTTTTTT.

The chain links TRBV20-1 to TRBJ2-7; D gene uncertain. CDR1 and CDR2 (germline): DFQATT, SNEGSKA (reference sequence). V was cut by 7 bases and J by 0 bases, with 10 bases left in between. There are 12 residues in the CDR3. The CDR3 loop reads CSVSEDSYEQYF. The CDR3 DNA sequence: TGCAGTGTTTCGGAAGACTCCTACGAGCAGTACTTC.

This clonotype turned up a few times. J is TRBJ1-1 and V is TRBV19, with no clear D. Germline V CDR1 and CDR2: LNHDA, SQIVND (reference sequence). The V gene lost 7 bases and the J gene lost 0 bases, with 15 bases spanning the gap. The CDR3 contains 15 residues. CDR3 region: CASTKRETLNTEAFF. CDR3 DNA: TGTGCCAGTACCAAACGAGAGACGCTGAACACTGAAGCTTTCTTT. The full variable domain, completed using reference TRBV19 and TRBJ1-1, is DGGITQSPKYLFRKEGQNVTLSCEQNLNHDAMYWYRQDPGQGLRLIYYSQIVNDFQKGDIAEGYSVSREKKESFPLTVTSAQKNPTAFYLCASTKRETLNTEAFFGQGTRLTVV.

In its sample, this clonotype was seen many times. The chain uses TRBV20-1 and TRBJ1-2; D uncertain. The V and J ends lost 0 bases and 1 base respectively, with 15 bases between them. The CDR3 is 16 residues long. Germline assignment: CDR1 DFQATT and CDR2 SNEGSKA (reference sequence). CDR3 region: CSARDGLGRINYGYTF. For the CDR3, the DNA is TGCAGTGCTAGAGACGGGCTCGGCAGGATTAACTATGGCTACACCTTC.

The table lists this clonotype with many counts. Compared with germline, one end of the junction differs, possibly owing to a read error. V and J are TRBV27 and TRBJ1-6, with D perhaps TRBD1 (6 bases). CDR3 length equals 15 residues. Germline loops: CDR1 MNHEY, CDR2 SMNVEV (reference sequence). CDR3: CASSPSDSRNSPLNF. In DNA, the CDR3 is TGTGCCAGCAGTCCGTCGGACAGTCGGAATTCACCCCTCAACTTT.

This clonotype was counted ten times or more. V usage is TRBV3-1 and J usage is TRBJ1-5; the match to TRBD1 covers 7 bases. The trim removed 1 base at V and 6 bases at J, leaving 15 bases unmatched. The CDR3 totals 18 residues. Germline V lookup: CDR1 LGHDT, CDR2 YNNKEL (reference sequence). CDR3 region: CASSQGVLRGRWGQPQHF. The CDR3 nucleotides read TGTGCCAGCAGCCAAGGGGTCCTAAGGGGGCGCTGGGGTCAGCCCCAGCATTTT.

This chain uses TRBV5-6 with TRBJ1-1, with D unclear. Trimming stripped 4 bases from V and 5 bases from J, with 9 bases between. This CDR3 has 12 residues. The germline CDR1 and CDR2 sequences are SGHDT and YYEEEE. The chain's CDR3 is CASSPDRTEAFF. The CDR3, as DNA: TGTGCCAGCAGCCCGGATAGAACTGAAGCTTTCTTT.

This clonotype was seen many times. The chain uses TRBV5-1 and TRBJ2-3, with D possibly being TRBD1 (6 bases). Trimming cost V 2 bases and J 6 bases, with 13 bases left between them. CDR1 and CDR2 from the germline V gene are SGHRS and YFSETQ. The CDR3 contains 14 residues. In DNA form, the CDR3 reads TGCGCCAGCAGCTTCGGGCAGGGGAAGGATACGCAGTATTTT. The encoded protein is CASSFGQGKDTQYF.

This clonotype was observed many times. The J gene is TRBJ1-6, the V gene TRBV9, with D possibly being TRBD1 (5 bases). Germline loops: CDR1 SGDLS, CDR2 YYNGEE. V lost 2 bases to trimming and J lost 10 bases, with 13 bases between them. There are 14 residues in the CDR3. The CDR3 loop is CASSVSRDGSPLHF. The DNA of the CDR3 is TGTGCCAGCAGCGTGAGCAGGGATGGCTCACCCCTCCACTTT.

Only a few counts were recorded for this clonotype. The rearrangement joins TRBV29-1 to TRBJ2-5, with D uncertain. V gave up 1 base and J gave up 1 base, with 7 bases separating them. From germline, CDR1 is SQVTM and CDR2 ANQGSEA. This CDR3 region has 13 residues. CDR3 nucleotide sequence: TGCAGCGTTGAAGGGAACTTCCAAGAGACCCAGTACTTC. As protein: CSVEGNFQETQYF.

This clonotype was seen only a few times. The chain is built from TRBV14 and TRBJ1-1, with a possible D match to TRBD1 (6 bases). Germline CDR1 reads SGHDN; CDR2 reads FVKESK. The CDR3 is made up of 13 amino acids. Trimming removed 4 bases at V and 11 bases at J, with 17 bases between. DNA of the CDR3: TGTGCCAGCAGCCGAATGAGGGGCAGGGGCGCTTTCTTT. This codes for CASSRMRGRGAFF.

V and J are TRBV7-6 and TRBJ2-7; D is ambiguous. The germline V gene encodes CDR1 SGHVS and CDR2 FNYEAQ. V gave up 0 bases and J gave up 3 bases, with 12 bases separating them. The length of the CDR3 is 15 residues. The CDR3 nucleotides are TGTGCCAGCAGCTTAGCTTCAGGAAAACTCTACGAGCAGTACTTC. Protein product: CASSLASGKLYEQYF.

The table lists this clonotype with a few counts. Being one base from a much bigger clone, this may be a read error. The chain carries TRBV29-1 and TRBJ2-3; either TRBD1 or TRBD2 may supply D (5 bases each). V dropped 5 bases and J dropped 3 bases, with 24 bases sitting between them. Germline V gene data show CDR1 as SQVTM and CDR2 as ANQGSEA. This CDR3 spans 17 amino acids. In DNA, the CDR3 is TGCAGCGTTCCACCCCCAAGGGTAGGGACGCCAACAGATACGCAGTATTTT. Its protein is CSVPPPRVGTPTDTQYF.

In this sample, this clonotype turned up many times. The V call is TRBV7-9, the J call TRBJ2-2; D call uncertain. V was trimmed by 5 bases and J by 4 bases, leaving 14 bases between them. Germline CDR1 SEHNR, CDR2 FQNEAQ (reference sequence). The CDR3 consists of 15 residues. Here the CDR3 DNA reads TGTGCCAGCAGCCACGCTCGCACCAGCACCGGGGAGCTGTTTTTT. It encodes CASSHARTSTGELFF.

This clonotype occurred a few times. The rearrangement joins TRBV20-1 to TRBJ2-3, with D possibly matching TRBD1 (5 bases). The CDR3 is 12 amino acids. V gave up 0 bases and J gave up 9 bases, with 10 bases separating them. Per germline, CDR1 DFQATT and CDR2 SNEGSKA (reference sequence). In DNA, the CDR3 is TGCAGTGCTAGAGATCTGGCAGGGACGCAGTATTTT. It is translated as CSARDLAGTQYF.

There are a few counts of this clonotype. The gene calls are TRBV15 and TRBJ1-5, with unresolved D. The CDR3 sequence is 12 residues long. V was trimmed by 6 bases and J by 1 base, leaving 4 bases between them. CDR1 is LNHNV and CDR2 is YYDKDF in the germline V gene (reference sequence). Here the CDR3 DNA reads TGTGCCACCAGAGAAAGCAATCAGCCCCAGCATTTT. Its translation is CATRESNQPQHF.

This clonotype showed up many times. The chain recombines TRBV7-2 with TRBJ1-1; no clear D. V shed 5 bases and J shed 4 bases, with 17 bases lying between them. Germline V CDR1 and CDR2: SGHTA, FQGNSA. The CDR3 is made up of 15 amino acids. The CDR3 here is CASSRVRIFSTEAFF. The CDR3 region has the DNA TGTGCCAGCAGCCGGGTCCGGATTTTTAGCACTGAAGCTTTCTTT.

This clonotype was found many times. V is TRBV6-5 and J is TRBJ1-1; TRBD1 agrees at 8 bases. The germline V gene has CDR1 MNHEY and CDR2 SVGAGI. CDR3 size: 14 residues. V lost 3 bases, J lost 5 bases, and 5 bases stayed unmatched. The CDR3 coding sequence is TGTGCCAGCAGTTATGGCAGGGGGCGGACTGAAGCTTTCTTT. Its translation: CASSYGRGRTEAFF.

The sample holds many counts of this clonotype. The rearrangement uses TRBV20-1 and TRBJ2-1; D is ambiguous. V gave up 1 base and J gave up 8 bases, with 15 bases separating them. This CDR3 has 14 residues. Germline assignment: CDR1 DFQATT and CDR2 SNEGSKA (reference sequence). CDR3 sequence (DNA): TGCAGTGCTAGAGGTCCTAGTATCCACGATGAGCAGTTCTTC. It translates to CSARGPSIHDEQFF.

The table lists this clonotype with many counts. The CDR3 here is CASRKNTIYF. In DNA, the CDR3 is TGTGCCAGCAGAAAGAACACCATATATTTT. This sequence joins TRBV6-2 or TRBV6-3 and TRBJ1-3; D is unresolved. V was pared by 6 bases and J by 7 bases, with 4 bases between. Germline values: CDR1 MNHEY, CDR2 SVGEGT. The CDR3 is made up of 10 amino acids.

This clonotype was detected many times. The rearrangement uses TRBV12-1 and TRBJ1-3. TRBV12-1 is recorded as a pseudogene. The CDR3 length is 15 residues. The CDR3 sequence: CASRGPRHSGNTIYF. The CDR3 nucleotides read TGTGCCAGCAGAGGGCCAAGACACTCTGGAAACACCATATATTTT.

In its sample, this clonotype was seen a few times. This chain uses TRBV7-9 with TRBJ2-5, with D perhaps TRBD1 (6 bases). Germline V lookup: CDR1 SEHNR, CDR2 FQNEAQ (reference sequence). With 3 bases removed from V and 1 base from J, the gap between germline ends came to 12 bases. CDR3 length: 15 amino acids. The CDR3 coding sequence is TGTGCCAGCAGCTTCACGGACAGAACCCAAGAGACCCAGTACTTC. Translated: CASSFTDRTQETQYF.

This clonotype showed up many times. This chain joins TRBV20-1 and TRBJ1-1; 7 bases fit TRBD1. V lost 5 bases to trimming and J lost 0 bases; unmatched junction nucleotides: 3. Looked up from germline, CDR1 is DFQATT and CDR2 is SNEGSKA (reference sequence). The CDR3 is made up of 13 amino acids. The CDR3 DNA sequence: TGCAGTGCTGGGGGACAGATGAACACTGAAGCTTTCTTT. It translates to CSAGGQMNTEAFF.

On this clonotype: A junction end diverges from the germline sequence, so it may reflect a read error. The chain couples TRBV6-6 to TRBJ2-7, with 9 bases aligning to TRBD2. The CDR3 is 15 residues long. CDR1 and CDR2 (germline): MNHNY, SVGAGI (reference sequence). The DNA for the CDR3 is TGTGCCAGCAGTTGGGTAGCGGGAGTTTCGTACGAGCAGTATTTC. This codes for CASSWVAGVSYEQYF.